The 20 T cell receptor beta chains reported below all come from one sample, sequenced in a study of blood T cell repertoires in COVID-19 (dated by TCRdb to 2020 to 2022). Library creation used the immunoSEQ multiplex PCR assay. TCRdb took this table from immuneACCESS and kept in-frame rearrangements with V and J called. Such tables lack part of the clones; where checked against another copy, unresolved V genes explain under half of the gap, and the rest is unexplained. The sample table contains approximately 77,000 clones; only one count was recorded for roughly 85% of them. 8.5% to 10% of the sample rests with the top ten. The sample was peripheral blood. These receptors came from a man aged 50-60 years with COVID-19, enrolled during active disease.

This clone was observed a single time. The chain links TRBV6-5 to TRBJ2-5, with D tentatively TRBD1 (5 bases). Germline V gene data show CDR1 as MNHEY and CDR2 as SVGAGI. The CDR3 length is 13 residues. V lost 6 bases and J 0 bases, leaving 8 bases between the germline ends. The CDR3 spells CASRRQYQETQYF. As DNA, the CDR3 is TGTGCCAGCAGGAGACAGTACCAAGAGACCCAGTACTTC.

V is TRBV30 and J is TRBJ1-5, with TRBD1 matching 7 bases. Germline CDR1 GTSNPN, CDR2 SVGIG (reference sequence). The CDR3 sequence is 17 residues long. The ends lost 2 bases at V and 0 bases at J; junction bases unmatched: 10. CDR3 region: CAWSSSRTGYSNQPQHF. The CDR3 coding sequence is TGTGCCTGGAGTAGCTCGAGGACAGGTTATAGCAATCAGCCCCAGCATTTT.

The chain employs TRBV28 and TRBJ1-5, with D possibly TRBD1 on 6 matching bases. Germline V gives CDR1 MDHEN, CDR2 SYDVKM. This CDR3 spans 16 amino acids. Trimming stripped 2 bases from V and 4 bases from J, with 15 bases between. CDR3 DNA: TGTGCCAGCAGTTTAAGTGGGGGCCCTAGTAATCAGCCCCAGCATTTT. The encoded protein is CASSLSGGPSNQPQHF.

The V call is TRBV11-2, the J call TRBJ2-1; weak D call: TRBD2 (5 bases). The CDR3 is 17 amino acids. CDR1 and CDR2 from the germline V gene are SGHAT and FQNNGV. Trimming shortened V by 2 bases and J by 4 bases, and 18 bases separated the two germline ends. The CDR3 bases are TGTGCCAGCAGCTTAAGGTTTTCGGGAAAGGGTTACAATGAGCAGTTCTTC. As protein: CASSLRFSGKGYNEQFF.

This clone was detected a few times. The CDR3 region is CASSSAGEETNEKLFF. The CDR3 DNA reads TGTGCCAGCAGCTCCGCAGGGGAAGAAACTAATGAAAAACTGTTTTTT. The chain combines TRBV13 with TRBJ1-4; TRBD1 might be the D (6 bases). This CDR3 is built from 16 residues. Germline-derived CDR1 and CDR2 are PRHDT and FYEKMQ (reference sequence). Trimming left V 4 bases short and J 1 base short, with 13 bases between.

This clone was counted only a few times. The chain couples TRBV6-6 to TRBJ1-2; D uncertain. This CDR3 has 11 residues. The germline V and J ends were trimmed by 8 bases and 8 bases, with 12 bases remaining between them. CDR1 MNHNY and CDR2 SVGAGI come from the germline V gene (reference sequence). CDR3 sequence reads: CASGTWRGYTF. The CDR3 DNA reads TGTGCCAGCGGCACATGGAGGGGCTACACCTTC.

This chain connects TRBV2 to TRBJ1-1, with 7 bases that match TRBD1. This CDR3 region has 14 residues. J gave up 1 base and V 6 bases, and 5 bases lay outside the gene matches. Germline V gives CDR1 SNHLY, CDR2 FYNNEI. The CDR3: CASRLDRANTEAFF. The CDR3 nucleotides are TGTGCCAGCAGATTAGACAGGGCGAACACTGAAGCTTTCTTT.

The chain is built from TRBV6-1 and TRBJ1-1; tentatively, D is TRBD1 (5 bases). The CDR3 contains 14 residues. V lost 1 base to trimming and J lost 6 bases, with 12 bases between them. Germline V gene lookup returns CDR1 MNHNS and CDR2 SASEGT. The CDR3 bases are TGTGCCAGCAGTGAAGGAGTAGCGGGGGCTGAAGCTTTCTTT. Protein sequence: CASSEGVAGAEAFF.

This sequence joins TRBV9 and TRBJ2-1, with TRBD2 identical over 8 bases. Trimming took 0 bases from V and 3 from J; bases not matched to a gene: 8. Germline lookup yields CDR1 SGDLS and CDR2 YYNGEE. The CDR3 consists of 17 residues. CDR3 in amino acids: CASSVAGGRYIYNEQFF. The CDR3 DNA sequence: TGTGCCAGCAGCGTAGCGGGGGGGCGATACATCTACAATGAGCAGTTCTTC.

The chain carries TRBV6-5 and TRBJ2-7, with no clear D. Trimming shortened V by 0 bases and J by 1 base, and 10 bases separated the two germline ends. CDR3 length: 15 amino acids. Germline V gene lookup returns CDR1 MNHEY and CDR2 SVGAGI. CDR3 nucleotide sequence: TGTGCCAGCAGTTACTCGCTTAGCCGATCCTACGAGCAGTACTTC. Its protein is CASSYSLSRSYEQYF.

This rearrangement joins TRBV4-1 to TRBJ1-5; D may be TRBD1 (5 bases). Germline CDR1 MGHRA, CDR2 YSYEKL. CDR3 length equals 14 residues. The ends were cut back, 4 bases at V and 2 bases at J, with 9 bases in the middle. Written as DNA, the CDR3 is TGCGCCAGCAGCCCACAGACAGGCAATCAGCCCCAGCATTTT. It translates to CASSPQTGNQPQHF.

The chain employs TRBV30 and TRBJ2-5; 8 nucleotides match TRBD2. Germline V gene lookup returns CDR1 GTSNPN and CDR2 SVGIG (reference sequence). Trimming removed 0 bases from V and 4 bases from J; junction bases left unmatched: 10. This CDR3 is 16 amino acids long. The CDR3 is CAWSVLKAGALETQYF. For the CDR3, the DNA is TGTGCCTGGAGTGTCCTAAAAGCGGGAGCCCTAGAGACCCAGTACTTC.

The chain recombines TRBV7-3 with TRBJ2-1, with D unclear. V was cut by 2 bases and J by 5 bases, with 7 bases left in between. This CDR3 is built from 13 residues. CDR1 is SGHTA and CDR2 is FQGTGA in the germline V gene. In DNA form, the CDR3 reads TGTGCCAGCAGCTTAGGGCGTCACAATGAGCAGTTCTTC. This encodes CASSLGRHNEQFF.

The genes are TRBV30 and TRBJ1-5; D unclear. The CDR3 contains 13 residues. CDR1 GTSNPN and CDR2 SVGIG come from the germline V gene (reference sequence). Trimming removed 0 bases from V and 5 bases from J, with 8 bases in between. The CDR3: CAWSVRGDQPQHF. The DNA of the CDR3 is TGTGCCTGGAGTGTACGGGGAGATCAGCCCCAGCATTTT.

V gene TRBV19 combines with J gene TRBJ1-4, with D uncertain. The V and J ends lost 4 bases and 0 bases respectively, with 6 bases between them. CDR3 length: 14 residues. From germline, CDR1 is LNHDA and CDR2 SQIVND (reference sequence). Written as DNA, the CDR3 is TGTGCCAGTAGTACGACTGCAACTAATGAAAAACTGTTTTTT. Residues: CASSTTATNEKLFF. Using reference TRBV19 and TRBJ1-4 for the parts outside the CDR3, the full variable domain is DGGITQSPKYLFRKEGQNVTLSCEQNLNHDAMYWYRQDPGQGLRLIYYSQIVNDFQKGDIAEGYSVSREKKESFPLTVTSAQKNPTAFYLCASSTTATNEKLFFGSGTQLSVL.

The chain couples TRBV19 to TRBJ2-7; 7 positions agree with TRBD1. Germline CDR1 and CDR2: LNHDA and SQIVND (reference sequence). This CDR3 has 15 residues. Trimming at V came to 0 bases and at J to 2 bases, leaving 4 bases not matched to a gene. CDR3 region: CASSIDQTGPYEQYF. The CDR3 nucleotides read TGTGCCAGTAGTATAGACCAGACAGGGCCCTACGAGCAGTACTTC.

The rearrangement joins TRBV14 to TRBJ2-7; 8 bases align to TRBD1. This CDR3 has 15 residues. Germline CDR1 SGHDN, CDR2 FVKESK. V lost 4 bases and J lost 2; bases outside the gene matches: 7. The CDR3 sequence is CASSLRTGRTYEQYF. The CDR3 DNA reads as TGTGCCAGCAGCCTACGGACAGGGAGAACCTACGAGCAGTACTTC.

The gene calls are TRBV6-2 or TRBV6-3 and TRBJ1-5, with D maybe TRBD1 (5 bases). Trimming removed 4 bases from V and 3 bases from J, with 7 bases in between. Per germline, CDR1 MNHEY and CDR2 SVGEGT. The CDR3 sequence is 13 residues long. The CDR3 here is CASSLTDNQPQHF. CDR3 nucleotide sequence: TGTGCCAGCAGTTTGACAGACAATCAGCCCCAGCATTTT.

The chain uses TRBV21-1 and TRBJ2-3; the table's TRBD1 call for D was not verified on the DNA. TRBV21-1 is a listed pseudogene. The CDR3 is made up of 14 amino acids. This CDR3 reads CASILTGVTDTQYF. The CDR3 DNA reads TGTGCCAGCATCTTGACAGGGGTCACAGATACGCAGTATTTT.

V is TRBV14 and J is TRBJ2-1, with 8 bases fitting TRBD2. CDR1 and CDR2 (germline): SGHDN, FVKESK. The CDR3 consists of 16 residues. J lost 4 bases, V lost 3 bases, and 8 bases had no gene match. This chain's CDR3 is CASSHPTSGVYNEQFF. The CDR3 DNA follows: TGTGCCAGCAGCCACCCCACTAGCGGCGTATACAATGAGCAGTTCTTC.